This entry describes one T cell receptor beta chain. This entry belongs to a study of radiotherapy plus CTLA-4 blockade in lung cancer. Data came from immunoSEQ multiplex PCR; TCRdb stores just in-frame clones and leaves some out. Found here are about 48,000 clones, about 81% of them singletons; the top ten hold 2.5% to 3.5%. This receptor was identified in a human donor with non-small cell lung cancer who had stable disease on radiotherapy plus ipilimumab. The source material was peripheral blood, sampled from a patient treated with radiotherapy plus ipilimumab.

The CDR3 protein is CASSEDRNYGYTF. CDR3 in DNA: TGTGCCAGCAGCGAAGACAGGAACTATGGCTACACCTTC. The V gene is TRBV7-2, the J gene TRBJ1-2, with D perhaps TRBD1 (6 bases). V was clipped by 5 bases and J by 2 bases, with 9 bases between them. The CDR3 extends over 13 amino acids. Germline loops: CDR1 SGHTA, CDR2 FQGNSA.